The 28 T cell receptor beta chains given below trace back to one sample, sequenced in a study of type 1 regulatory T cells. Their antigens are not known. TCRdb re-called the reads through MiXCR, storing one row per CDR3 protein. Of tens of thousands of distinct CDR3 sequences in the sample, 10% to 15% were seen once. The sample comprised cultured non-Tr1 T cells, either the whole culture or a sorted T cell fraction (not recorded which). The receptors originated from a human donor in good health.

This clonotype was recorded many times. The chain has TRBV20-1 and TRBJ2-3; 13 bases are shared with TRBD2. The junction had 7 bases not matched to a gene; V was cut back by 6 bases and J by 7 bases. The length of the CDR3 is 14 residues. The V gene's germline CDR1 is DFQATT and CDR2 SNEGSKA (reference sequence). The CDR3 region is CSATSGGGLNTQYF. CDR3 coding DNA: TGCAGTGCAACTAGCGGGGGGGGGTTGAATACGCAGTATTTT.

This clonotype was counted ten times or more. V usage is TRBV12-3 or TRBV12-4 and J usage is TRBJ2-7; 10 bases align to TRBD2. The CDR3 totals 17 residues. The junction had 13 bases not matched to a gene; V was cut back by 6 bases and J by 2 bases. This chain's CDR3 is CASSPALAGGKTYEQYF. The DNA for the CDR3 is TGTGCCAGCAGCCCCGCGTTAGCGGGAGGCAAAACCTACGAGCAGTACTTC.

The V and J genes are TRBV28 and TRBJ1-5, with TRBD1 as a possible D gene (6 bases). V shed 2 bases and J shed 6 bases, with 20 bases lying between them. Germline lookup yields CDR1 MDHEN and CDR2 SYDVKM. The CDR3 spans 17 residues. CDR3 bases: TGTGCCAGCAGTTTACCCCCGGGGGGCGCTCTGAGTCAGCCCCAGCATTTT. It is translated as CASSLPPGGALSQPQHF.

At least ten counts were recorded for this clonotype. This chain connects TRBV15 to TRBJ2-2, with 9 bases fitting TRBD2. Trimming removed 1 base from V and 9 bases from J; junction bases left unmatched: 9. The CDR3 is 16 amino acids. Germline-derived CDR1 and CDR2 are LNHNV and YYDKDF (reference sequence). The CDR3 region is CATSRVGGRALRELFF. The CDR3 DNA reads TGTGCCACCAGCAGAGTGGGCGGGAGGGCCTTGCGGGAGCTGTTTTTT.

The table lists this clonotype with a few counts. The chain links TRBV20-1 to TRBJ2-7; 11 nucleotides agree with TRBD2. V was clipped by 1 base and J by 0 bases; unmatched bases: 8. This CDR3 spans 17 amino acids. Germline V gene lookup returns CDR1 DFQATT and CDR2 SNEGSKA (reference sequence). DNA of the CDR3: TGCAGTGCTAGAGCAGTCTCCGGGACTAGCGGCTCCTACGAGCAGTACTTC. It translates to CSARAVSGTSGSYEQYF.

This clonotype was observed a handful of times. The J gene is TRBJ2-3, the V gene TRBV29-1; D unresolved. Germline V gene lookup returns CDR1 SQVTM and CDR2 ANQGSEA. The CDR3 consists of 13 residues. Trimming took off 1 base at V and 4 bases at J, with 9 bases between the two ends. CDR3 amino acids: CSVEGGVSDTQYF. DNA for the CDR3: TGCAGCGTTGAAGGAGGAGTTTCAGATACGCAGTATTTT.

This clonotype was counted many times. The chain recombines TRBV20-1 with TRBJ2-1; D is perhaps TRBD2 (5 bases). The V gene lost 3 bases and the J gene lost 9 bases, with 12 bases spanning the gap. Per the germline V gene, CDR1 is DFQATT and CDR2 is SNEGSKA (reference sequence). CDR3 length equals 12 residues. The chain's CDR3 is CSARIREGEQFF. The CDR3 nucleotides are TGCAGTGCTAGGATCCGAGAGGGTGAGCAGTTCTTC.

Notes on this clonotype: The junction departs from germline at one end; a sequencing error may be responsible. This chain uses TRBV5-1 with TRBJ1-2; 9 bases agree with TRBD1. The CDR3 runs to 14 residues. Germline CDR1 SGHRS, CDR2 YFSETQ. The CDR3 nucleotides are TGCGCCAGCAGCGGGACAGGGATTAACTATGACTACACCTTC. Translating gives CASSGTGINYDYTF.

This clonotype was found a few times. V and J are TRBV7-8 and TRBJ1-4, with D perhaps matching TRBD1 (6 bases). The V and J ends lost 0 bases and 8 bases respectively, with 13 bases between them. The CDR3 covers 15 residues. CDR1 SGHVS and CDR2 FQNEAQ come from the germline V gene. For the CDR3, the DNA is TGTGCCAGCAGCTTAGCCCGCAGGGGTGACGAAAAACTGTTTTTT. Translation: CASSLARRGDEKLFF.

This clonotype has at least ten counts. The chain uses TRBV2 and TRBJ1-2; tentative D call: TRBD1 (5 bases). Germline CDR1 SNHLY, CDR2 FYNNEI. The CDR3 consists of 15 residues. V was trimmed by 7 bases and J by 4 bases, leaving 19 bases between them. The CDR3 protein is CASTLRSGDSYGYTF. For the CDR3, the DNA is TGTGCCAGCACCCTTCGTTCGGGGGATTCCTATGGCTACACCTTC.

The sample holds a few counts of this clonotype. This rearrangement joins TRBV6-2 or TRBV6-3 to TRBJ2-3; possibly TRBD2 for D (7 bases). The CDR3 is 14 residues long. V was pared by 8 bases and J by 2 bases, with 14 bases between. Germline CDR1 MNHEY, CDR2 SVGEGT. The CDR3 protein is CASGSGTHTDTQYF. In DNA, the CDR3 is TGTGCCAGCGGGAGCGGGACACACACAGATACGCAGTATTTT.

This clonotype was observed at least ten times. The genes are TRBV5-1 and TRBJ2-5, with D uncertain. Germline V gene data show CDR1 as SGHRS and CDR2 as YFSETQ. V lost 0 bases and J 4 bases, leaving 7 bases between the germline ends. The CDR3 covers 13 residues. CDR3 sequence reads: CASSLDVGETQYF. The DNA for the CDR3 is TGCGCCAGCAGCTTGGATGTGGGAGAGACCCAGTACTTC.

CDR3 residues: CASSVGGPEKLFF. The CDR3 region has the DNA TGTGCCAGCAGCGTAGGGGGACCTGAAAAACTGTTTTTT. The chain carries TRBV9 and TRBJ1-4; tentatively, D is TRBD1 (5 bases). V gave up 0 bases and J gave up 7 bases, with 7 bases separating them. Germline V gives CDR1 SGDLS, CDR2 YYNGEE. This CDR3 is 13 amino acids long.

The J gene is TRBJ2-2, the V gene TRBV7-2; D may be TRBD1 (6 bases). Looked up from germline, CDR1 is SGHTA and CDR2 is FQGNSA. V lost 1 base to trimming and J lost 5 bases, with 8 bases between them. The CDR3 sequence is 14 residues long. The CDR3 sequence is CASSLDRATGELFF. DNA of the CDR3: TGTGCCAGCAGCTTAGACAGGGCAACCGGGGAGCTGTTTTTT.

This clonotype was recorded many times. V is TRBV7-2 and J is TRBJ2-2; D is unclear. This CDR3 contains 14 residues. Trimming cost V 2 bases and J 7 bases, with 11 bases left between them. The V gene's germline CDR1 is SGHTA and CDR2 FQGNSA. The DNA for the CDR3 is TGTGCCAGCAGCTTATTCGATTTTTTCGGGGAGCTGTTTTTT. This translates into CASSLFDFFGELFF.

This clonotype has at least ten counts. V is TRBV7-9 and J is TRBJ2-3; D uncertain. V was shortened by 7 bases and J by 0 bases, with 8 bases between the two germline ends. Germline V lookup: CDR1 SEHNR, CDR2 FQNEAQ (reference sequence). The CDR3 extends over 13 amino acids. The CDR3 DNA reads TGTGCCAGCAAGGGTTCTAGCACAGATACGCAGTATTTT. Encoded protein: CASKGSSTDTQYF.

For the CDR3, the DNA is TGTGCTAGTGGTTTGGCAATCACAGGGACTGAAGCTTTCTTT. Amino acid sequence: CASGLAITGTEAFF. This chain links TRBV12-5 with TRBJ1-1; possible D gene TRBD1, 6 bases. Trimming pared 1 base from V and 5 bases from J, leaving 11 bases between. This CDR3 is 14 amino acids long. Germline-derived CDR1 and CDR2 are LGHNT and FRNRAP.

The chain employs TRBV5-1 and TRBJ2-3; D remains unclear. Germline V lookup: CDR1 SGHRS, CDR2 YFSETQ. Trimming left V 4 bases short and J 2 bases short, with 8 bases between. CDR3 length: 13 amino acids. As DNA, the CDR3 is TGCGCCAGCAGCGACACCTACACAGATACGCAGTATTTT. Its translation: CASSDTYTDTQYF.

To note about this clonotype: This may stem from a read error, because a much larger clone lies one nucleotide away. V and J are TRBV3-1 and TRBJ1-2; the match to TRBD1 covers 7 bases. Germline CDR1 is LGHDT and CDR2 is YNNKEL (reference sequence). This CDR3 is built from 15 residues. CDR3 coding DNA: TGTGCCAGCAGCCCGGGGAGGGGGCCAGACTATGGCCACACCTTC. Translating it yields CASSPGRGPDYGHTF.

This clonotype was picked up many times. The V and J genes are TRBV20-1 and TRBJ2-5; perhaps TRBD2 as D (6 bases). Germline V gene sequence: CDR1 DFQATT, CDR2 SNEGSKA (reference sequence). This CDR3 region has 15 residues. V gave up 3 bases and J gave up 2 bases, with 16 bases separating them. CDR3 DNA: TGCAGTGCTAGTATTGGAGGGGCCCGTCAAGAGACCCAGTACTTC. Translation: CSASIGGARQETQYF.

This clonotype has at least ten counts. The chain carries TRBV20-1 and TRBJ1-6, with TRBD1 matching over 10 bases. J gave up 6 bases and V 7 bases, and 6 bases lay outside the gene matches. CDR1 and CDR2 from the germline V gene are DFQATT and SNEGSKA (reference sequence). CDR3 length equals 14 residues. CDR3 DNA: TGCAGTGTCCGACAGGGGGCTTTTAATTCACCCCTCCACTTT. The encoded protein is CSVRQGAFNSPLHF.

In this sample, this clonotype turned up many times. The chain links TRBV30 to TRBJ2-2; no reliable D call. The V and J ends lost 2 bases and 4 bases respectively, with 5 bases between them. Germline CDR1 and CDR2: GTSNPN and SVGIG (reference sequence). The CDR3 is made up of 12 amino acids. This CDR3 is CAWSSSTGELFF. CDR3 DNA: TGTGCCTGGAGTAGTTCCACCGGGGAGCTGTTTTTT.

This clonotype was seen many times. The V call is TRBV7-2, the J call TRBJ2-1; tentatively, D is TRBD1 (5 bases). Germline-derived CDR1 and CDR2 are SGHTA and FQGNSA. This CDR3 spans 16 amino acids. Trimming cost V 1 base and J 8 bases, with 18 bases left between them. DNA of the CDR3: TGTGCCAGCAGCTTAGGGGGCTCATCACGTGTCTATGAGCAGTTCTTC. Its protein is CASSLGGSSRVYEQFF.

This chain's CDR3 is CASSFLHRLYF. The CDR3 DNA is TGTGCCAGCAGTTTTTTGCACAGATTATACTTC. The chain carries TRBV12-3 or TRBV12-4 and TRBJ2-7, with D uncertain. The CDR3 has 11 residues. The V end lost 3 bases, the J end lost 13 bases, and 13 bases lay between the germline ends.

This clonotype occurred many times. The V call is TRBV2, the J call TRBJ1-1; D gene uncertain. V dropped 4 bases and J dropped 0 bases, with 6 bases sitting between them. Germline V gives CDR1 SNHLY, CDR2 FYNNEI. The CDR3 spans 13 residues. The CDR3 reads CASSVNMNTEAFF. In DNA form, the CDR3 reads TGTGCCAGCAGTGTGAACATGAACACTGAAGCTTTCTTT.

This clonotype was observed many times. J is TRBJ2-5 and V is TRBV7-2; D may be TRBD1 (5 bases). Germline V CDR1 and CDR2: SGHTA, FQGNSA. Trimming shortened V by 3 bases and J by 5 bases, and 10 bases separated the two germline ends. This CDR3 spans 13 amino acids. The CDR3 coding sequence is TGTGCCAGCAGCTTTGCAGGGCAGGAGACCCAGTACTTC. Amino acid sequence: CASSFAGQETQYF.

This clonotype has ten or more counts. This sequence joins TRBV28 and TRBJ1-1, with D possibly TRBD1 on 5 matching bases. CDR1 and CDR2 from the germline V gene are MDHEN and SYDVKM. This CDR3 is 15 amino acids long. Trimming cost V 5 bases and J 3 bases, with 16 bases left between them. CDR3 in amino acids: CASSLRIQGHTEAFF. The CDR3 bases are TGTGCCAGCAGTCTCCGCATTCAGGGACACACTGAAGCTTTCTTT.

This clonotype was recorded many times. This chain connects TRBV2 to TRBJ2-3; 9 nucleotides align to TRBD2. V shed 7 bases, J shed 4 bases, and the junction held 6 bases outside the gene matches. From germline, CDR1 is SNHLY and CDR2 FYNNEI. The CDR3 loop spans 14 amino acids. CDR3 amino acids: CASNVASGADTQYF. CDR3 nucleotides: TGTGCCAGCAACGTCGCTAGCGGGGCAGATACGCAGTATTTT.